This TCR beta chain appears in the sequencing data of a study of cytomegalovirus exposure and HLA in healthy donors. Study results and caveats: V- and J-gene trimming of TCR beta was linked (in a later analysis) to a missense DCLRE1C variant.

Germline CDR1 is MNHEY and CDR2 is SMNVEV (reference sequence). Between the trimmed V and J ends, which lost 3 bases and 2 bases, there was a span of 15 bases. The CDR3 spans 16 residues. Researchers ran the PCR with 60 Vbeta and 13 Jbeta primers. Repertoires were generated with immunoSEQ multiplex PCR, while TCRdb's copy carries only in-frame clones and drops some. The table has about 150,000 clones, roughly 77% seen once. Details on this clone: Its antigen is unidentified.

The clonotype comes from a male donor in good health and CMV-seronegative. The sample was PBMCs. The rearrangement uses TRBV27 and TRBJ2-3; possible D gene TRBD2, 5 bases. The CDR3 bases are TGTGCCAGCAGTTTCTTTTCAGCGGTAGACACAGATACGCAGTATTTT. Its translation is CASSFFSAVDTDTQYF.